A selection of T cell receptor beta chains follows, all from one sample in a study of T cell repertoires in cytomegalovirus infection. TCRdb used MiXCR to reprocess the reads, holding one entry per CDR3 protein. The top ten clones hold 12% of a sample with 310,000 or so distinct CDR3 sequences, around a sixth of them seen once. Sequences were obtained from PBMCs. The receptors stem from a human donor in good health (CMV status not recorded). Some clones in this sample may be carry-over from other donors' samples. CDR3s include the opening cysteine and the closing phenylalanine or tryptophan. Each record gives: V gene, clone size, J gene, D gene, CDR3 protein, CDR3 DNA. A D gene is named only where the DNA matches it firmly. Clone size, where shown, is once, few, many, or a class for clones that have expanded.

V gene: TRBV20-1
clone size: few
J gene: TRBJ2-2
D gene: -
CDR3 protein: CSARAFRGANTGELFF
CDR3 DNA: TGCAGTGCTAGAGCCTTCCGGGGGGCAAACACCGGGGAGCTGTTTTTT

V gene: TRBV20-1
clone size: -
J gene: TRBJ2-1
D gene: TRBD2
CDR3 protein: CSARDLAGGSEQFF
CDR3 DNA: TGCAGTGCTAGAGATCTAGCGGGGGGCTCTGAGCAGTTCTTC

V gene: TRBV29-1
clone size: few
J gene: TRBJ1-2
D gene: -
CDR3 protein: CSVADYRGYTF
CDR3 DNA: TGCAGCGTTGCGGACTATCGGGGCTACACCTTC

V gene: TRBV20-1
clone size: -
J gene: TRBJ2-3
D gene: -
CDR3 protein: CSARDNRGTDTQYF
CDR3 DNA: TGCAGTGCTAGAGACAATCGGGGGACAGATACGCAGTATTTT

V gene: TRBV20-1
clone size: -
J gene: TRBJ2-2
D gene: -
CDR3 protein: CSARHGQLVDTGELFF
CDR3 DNA: TGCAGTGCTAGACACGGACAGCTCGTGGACACCGGGGAGCTGTTTTTT

V gene: TRBV7-6
clone size: many
J gene: TRBJ2-7
D gene: TRBD2
CDR3 protein: CASSLDPGEGTIVF
CDR3 DNA: TGTGCCAGCAGCTTGGATCCCGGGGAGGGGACGATCGTCTTC

V gene: TRBV4-2
clone size: -
J gene: TRBJ2-5
D gene: -
CDR3 protein: CASSQGTDASRAETQYF
CDR3 DNA: TGTGCCAGCAGCCAAGGGACTGACGCCTCACGTGCGGAGACCCAGTACTTC

V gene: TRBV12-3/TRBV12-4
clone size: many
J gene: TRBJ1-1
D gene: -
CDR3 protein: CASSFLRVMNTEAFF
CDR3 DNA: TGTGCCAGCAGTTTCCTCAGGGTGATGAACACTGAAGCTTTCTTT

V gene: TRBV28
clone size: -
J gene: TRBJ2-7
D gene: -
CDR3 protein: CASSAPWGVYEQYF
CDR3 DNA: TGTGCCAGCAGTGCTCCCTGGGGGGTATACGAGCAGTACTTC

V gene: TRBV6-1
clone size: many
J gene: TRBJ1-2
D gene: TRBD1
CDR3 protein: CASSFDRDYGYTF
CDR3 DNA: TGTGCCAGCAGCTTCGACAGGGACTATGGCTACACCTTC

V gene: TRBV10-3
clone size: -
J gene: TRBJ1-3
D gene: TRBD1
CDR3 protein: CAIRGTGDRNTIYF
CDR3 DNA: TGTGCCATCAGGGGGACAGGGGACCGAAACACCATATATTTT

V gene: TRBV2
clone size: few
J gene: TRBJ1-1
D gene: -
CDR3 protein: CASSEGVGGGLNTEAFF
CDR3 DNA: TGTGCCAGCAGTGAAGGGGTTGGTGGGGGACTGAACACTGAAGCTTTCTTT

V gene: TRBV7-4
clone size: -
J gene: TRBJ2-5
D gene: TRBD1
CDR3 protein: CASSMNKDRRSETQYF
CDR3 DNA: TGTGCCAGCAGCATGAATAAGGACAGGCGGTCGGAGACCCAGTACTTC

V gene: TRBV11-3
clone size: few
J gene: TRBJ2-2
D gene: -
CDR3 protein: CASSQDPSGELFF
CDR3 DNA: TGTGCCAGCAGCCAGGACCCCTCGGGGGAGCTGTTTTTT

V gene: TRBV12-3/TRBV12-4
clone size: many
J gene: TRBJ1-2
D gene: TRBD1
CDR3 protein: CASLNRRTGATSGGYTF
CDR3 DNA: TGTGCCAGCTTAAACAGGCGAACAGGGGCGACGTCTGGGGGCTACACCTTC

V gene: TRBV11-2
clone size: -
J gene: TRBJ2-5
D gene: TRBD1
CDR3 protein: CASSLQGSKETQYF
CDR3 DNA: TGTGCCAGCAGCCTACAGGGGAGCAAGGAGACCCAGTACTTC

V gene: TRBV7-9
clone size: -
J gene: TRBJ2-7
D gene: TRBD1
CDR3 protein: CASTRTGGAYEQYF
CDR3 DNA: TGTGCCAGCACCAGGACAGGGGGCGCCTACGAGCAGTACTTC

V gene: TRBV2
clone size: -
J gene: TRBJ1-6
D gene: -
CDR3 protein: CASSTGWRRNNSPLHF
CDR3 DNA: TGTGCCAGCAGTACGGGATGGAGGCGTAATAATTCACCCCTCCACTTT

V gene: TRBV18
clone size: -
J gene: TRBJ2-2
D gene: -
CDR3 protein: CASSPAGATGELFF
CDR3 DNA: TGTGCCAGCTCACCGGCAGGGGCAACCGGGGAGCTGTTTTTT

V gene: TRBV20-1
clone size: few
J gene: TRBJ1-1
D gene: TRBD1
CDR3 protein: CSARGRQGARNTEAFF
CDR3 DNA: TGCAGTGCTAGAGGCCGACAGGGGGCACGGAACACTGAAGCTTTCTTT

V gene: TRBV7-2
clone size: many
J gene: TRBJ2-5
D gene: -
CDR3 protein: CASRISRGGETQYF
CDR3 DNA: TGTGCCAGCAGAATCTCCAGGGGGGGAGAGACCCAGTACTTC

V gene: TRBV12-3/TRBV12-4
clone size: few
J gene: TRBJ2-2
D gene: -
CDR3 protein: CASSFPQLSGTGELFF
CDR3 DNA: TGTGCCAGCAGTTTTCCACAGTTATCAGGCACCGGGGAGCTGTTTTTT

V gene: TRBV27
clone size: -
J gene: TRBJ1-1
D gene: -
CDR3 protein: CASSLRGIITEAFF
CDR3 DNA: TGTGCCAGCAGTCTGAGGGGGATTATCACTGAAGCTTTCTTT

V gene: TRBV12-3/TRBV12-4
clone size: few
J gene: TRBJ1-1
D gene: -
CDR3 protein: CASSTTQGQNTEAFF
CDR3 DNA: TGTGCCAGCAGCACAACACAAGGGCAGAACACTGAAGCTTTCTTT

V gene: TRBV7-2
clone size: many
J gene: TRBJ1-1
D gene: -
CDR3 protein: CASSLDPEGLGTEAFF
CDR3 DNA: TGTGCCAGCAGCTTAGACCCTGAGGGCCTGGGGACTGAAGCTTTCTTT

V gene: TRBV5-8
clone size: -
J gene: TRBJ2-2
D gene: TRBD1
CDR3 protein: CASSWTGGLNTGELFF
CDR3 DNA: TGTGCCAGCAGCTGGACAGGGGGCTTGAACACCGGGGAGCTGTTTTTT

V gene: TRBV7-6
clone size: many
J gene: TRBJ1-6
D gene: TRBD1
CDR3 protein: CASSLGQGMNSPLHF
CDR3 DNA: TGTGCCAGCAGCCTAGGACAGGGGATGAATTCACCCCTCCACTTT

V gene: TRBV19
clone size: -
J gene: TRBJ2-1
D gene: -
CDR3 protein: CASSILTGANEQFF
CDR3 DNA: TGTGCCAGTAGTATTTTGACCGGGGCGAATGAGCAGTTCTTC

V gene: TRBV7-9
clone size: -
J gene: TRBJ2-5
D gene: TRBD1
CDR3 protein: CASSEAGTGYTETQYF
CDR3 DNA: TGTGCCAGCAGCGAAGCCGGGACAGGGTATACGGAGACCCAGTACTTC

V gene: TRBV28
clone size: many
J gene: TRBJ2-3
D gene: TRBD2
CDR3 protein: CASSFVLAGGPTDTQYF
CDR3 DNA: TGTGCCAGCAGTTTTGTTCTAGCGGGGGGACCCACAGATACGCAGTATTTT

V gene: TRBV28
clone size: many
J gene: TRBJ1-5
D gene: -
CDR3 protein: CASSFLRGGGQPQHF
CDR3 DNA: TGTGCCAGCAGTTTTCTGCGCGGGGGAGGACAGCCCCAGCATTTT

V gene: TRBV7-2
clone size: few
J gene: TRBJ2-7
D gene: TRBD1
CDR3 protein: CASSLGTGLYEQYF
CDR3 DNA: TGTGCCAGCAGCTTAGGGACAGGCCTCTACGAGCAGTACTTC

V gene: TRBV4-1
clone size: -
J gene: TRBJ2-7
D gene: TRBD2
CDR3 protein: CASSPRAGSSYEQYF
CDR3 DNA: TGCGCCAGCAGCCCCCGAGCGGGGAGCTCCTACGAGCAGTACTTC

V gene: TRBV4-2
clone size: -
J gene: TRBJ2-7
D gene: TRBD2
CDR3 protein: CASSQERSGGVPYEQYF
CDR3 DNA: TGTGCCAGCAGCCAAGAACGTAGCGGGGGGGTCCCCTACGAGCAGTACTTC

V gene: TRBV3-1
clone size: few
J gene: TRBJ2-1
D gene: TRBD2
CDR3 protein: CASSQEVQRGTGEQFF
CDR3 DNA: TGTGCCAGCAGCCAAGAGGTCCAGCGGGGTACGGGTGAGCAGTTCTTC

V gene: TRBV11-2
clone size: -
J gene: TRBJ2-1
D gene: TRBD2
CDR3 protein: CASRAIAGGYNEQFF
CDR3 DNA: TGTGCCAGCAGGGCCATAGCGGGGGGTTACAATGAGCAGTTCTTC

V gene: TRBV4-1
clone size: -
J gene: TRBJ1-3
D gene: -
CDR3 protein: CASSQARGESSGNTIYF
CDR3 DNA: TGCGCCAGCAGCCAAGCCCGAGGAGAGAGCTCTGGAAACACCATATATTTT

V gene: TRBV20-1
clone size: -
J gene: TRBJ2-7
D gene: TRBD2
CDR3 protein: CSARDASGGPYEQYF
CDR3 DNA: TGCAGTGCTAGAGATGCTAGCGGGGGGCCCTACGAGCAGTACTTC

V gene: TRBV20-1
clone size: -
J gene: TRBJ1-5
D gene: -
CDR3 protein: CSARGPTDSNQPQHF
CDR3 DNA: TGCAGTGCTAGAGGGCCGACAGATAGCAATCAGCCCCAGCATTTT

V gene: TRBV7-8
clone size: many
J gene: TRBJ1-3
D gene: TRBD1
CDR3 protein: CASSPGTGGGNTIYF
CDR3 DNA: TGTGCCAGCAGCCCCGGGACAGGTGGTGGAAACACCATATATTTT

V gene: TRBV12-5
clone size: -
J gene: TRBJ2-5
D gene: TRBD2
CDR3 protein: CASGVDPGLAGQETQYF
CDR3 DNA: TGTGCTAGTGGTGTCGACCCGGGACTAGCGGGGCAAGAGACCCAGTACTTC

V gene: TRBV7-6
clone size: -
J gene: TRBJ2-3
D gene: -
CDR3 protein: CANDLGLGFTDTQYF
CDR3 DNA: TGTGCCAACGACCTGGGGTTAGGTTTCACAGATACGCAGTATTTT

V gene: TRBV12-3/TRBV12-4
clone size: few
J gene: TRBJ2-7
D gene: TRBD2
CDR3 protein: CASTPVLAGVRYF
CDR3 DNA: TGTGCCAGCACCCCGGTACTAGCGGGGGTTCGGTACTTC

V gene: TRBV20-1
clone size: -
J gene: TRBJ1-1
D gene: -
CDR3 protein: CSAYQGALSEAFF
CDR3 DNA: TGCAGTGCTTACCAAGGGGCGCTCTCTGAAGCTTTCTTT

V gene: TRBV5-6
clone size: many
J gene: TRBJ2-3
D gene: -
CDR3 protein: CASSSGAGSGDTQYF
CDR3 DNA: TGTGCCAGCAGCTCAGGTGCAGGGTCCGGAGATACGCAGTATTTT